The 4 T cell receptor beta chains below were found in one sample sequenced in a study of regulatory T cells in long-lasting Graves disease. Indicated time point: newly diagnosed GD, antithyroid drugs for less than 3 months. Scientists built the TCR library using RNA that was extracted from PBMCs. Both iRepertoire HTBI primers and Arm-PCR of CDR3 regions were used to build the TCR beta libraries. One entry per CDR3 protein results from TCRdb running MiXCR on the multiplex PCR reads. The table includes 400,000 to 500,000 distinct CDR3 sequences, about 16% detected once. These same records also appear under a second study, on T cells in Graves' hyperthyroidism and ophthalmopathy.

The sequencing here drew on peripheral blood mononuclear cells (PBMCs), taken at new diagnosis, from a patient treated with antithyroid drugs. The receptor set was obtained from a woman aged 18-30 years with Graves disease.

This clonotype appeared a single time. The chain joins TRBV15 to TRBJ1-5, with D perhaps TRBD1 (6 bases). The length of the CDR3 is 17 residues. In germline, CDR1 is LNHNV, CDR2 YYDKDF (reference sequence). Trimming removed 4 bases at V and 3 bases at J, with 19 bases between. In DNA form, the CDR3 reads TGTGCCACCAGCAATCCCAACAGGGATGGGATCAATCAGCCCCAGCATTTT. This encodes CATSNPNRDGINQPQHF.

This clonotype appeared many times. The chain is built from TRBV7-8 and TRBJ1-1; TRBD1 aligns across 7 bases. The germline gives CDR1 SGHVS, CDR2 FQNEAQ. The CDR3 has 15 residues. The V and J ends lost 5 bases and 1 base, in that order; junction bases with no gene match: 7. The CDR3 bases are TGTGCCAGCAGCCCGCAGGGACAGCCGAACACTGAAGCTTTCTTT. Translation: CASSPQGQPNTEAFF.

Many counts were recorded for this clonotype. The chain uses TRBV7-9 and TRBJ2-7; 7 bases agree with TRBD1. Germline V gives CDR1 SEHNR, CDR2 FQNEAQ (reference sequence). The CDR3 contains 16 residues. Trimming cost V 1 base and J 2 bases; bases outside gene matches: 8. CDR3 protein: CASSLVGGGGAYEQYF. In DNA, the CDR3 is TGTGCCAGCAGCTTAGTAGGGGGCGGTGGTGCCTACGAGCAGTACTTC.

The chain employs TRBV7-9 and TRBJ2-1; TRBD2 matches at 8 bases. In germline, CDR1 is SEHNR, CDR2 FQNEAQ (reference sequence). The CDR3 runs to 12 residues. V shed 1 base, J shed 13 bases, and the junction held 3 bases outside the gene matches. This CDR3 reads CASSLGLAGQFF. The DNA of the CDR3 is TGTGCCAGCAGCTTAGGTCTAGCGGGTCAGTTCTTC.